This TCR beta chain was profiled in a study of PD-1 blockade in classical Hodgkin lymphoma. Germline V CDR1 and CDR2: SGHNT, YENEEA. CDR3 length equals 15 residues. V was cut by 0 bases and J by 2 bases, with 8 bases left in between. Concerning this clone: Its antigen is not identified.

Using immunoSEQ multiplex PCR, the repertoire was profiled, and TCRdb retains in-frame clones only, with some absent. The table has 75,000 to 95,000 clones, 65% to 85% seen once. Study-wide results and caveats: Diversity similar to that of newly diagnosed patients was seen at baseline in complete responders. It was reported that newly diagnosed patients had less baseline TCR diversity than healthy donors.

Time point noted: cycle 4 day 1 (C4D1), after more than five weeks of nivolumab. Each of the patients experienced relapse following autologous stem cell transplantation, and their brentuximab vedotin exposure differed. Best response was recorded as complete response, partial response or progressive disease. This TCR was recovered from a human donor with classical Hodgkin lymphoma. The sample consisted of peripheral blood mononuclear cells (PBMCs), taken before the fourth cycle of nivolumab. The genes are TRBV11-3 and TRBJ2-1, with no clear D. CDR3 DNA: TGTGCCAGCAGCTTAGATCGTGGGACCTACAATGAGCAGTTCTTC. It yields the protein CASSLDRGTYNEQFF.